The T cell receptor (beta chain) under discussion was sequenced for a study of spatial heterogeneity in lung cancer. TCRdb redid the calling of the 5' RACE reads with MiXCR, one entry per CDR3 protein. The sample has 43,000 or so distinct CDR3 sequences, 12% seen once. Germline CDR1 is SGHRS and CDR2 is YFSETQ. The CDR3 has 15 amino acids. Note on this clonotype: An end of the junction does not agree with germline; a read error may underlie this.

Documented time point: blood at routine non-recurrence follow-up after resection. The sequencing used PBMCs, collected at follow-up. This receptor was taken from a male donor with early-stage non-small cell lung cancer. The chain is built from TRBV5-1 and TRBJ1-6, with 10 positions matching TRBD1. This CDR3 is CASSLGTGVGSPLHF. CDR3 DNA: TGTGCCAGCAGCTTGGGGACAGGGGTCGGTTCACCCCTCCACTTT.